This TCR beta chain comes out of a study of T cell responses to AZD1222 COVID-19 vaccine (dated by TCRdb to about 2021). Some background on the complete study: Because spike-specific TCR depth and breadth did not differ between the two schedules, AZD1222 recipients who got a second dose at roughly 4 weeks were pooled with those who got a second dose at roughly 12 weeks. Enrollment into the trials was organized by age into subgroups of 18-55, 56-69 and 70-plus years, and those subgroups contained around 150, 28 and 57 TCR-sequenced participants, respectively. TCR sequencing was performed for 230 to 250 trial participants, of whom about 200 were given two doses of AZD1222 and 26 were given two doses of MenACWY control vaccine.

The meaning of the sample's time point label: baseline before first vaccination. The vaccinee samples were drawn from two UK trials, COV001 and COV002, one of which was a single-blind randomized controlled phase 2/3 trial testing AZD1222 (ChAdOx1 nCoV-19) in healthy adults. For TCRbeta chain sequencing, PBMC samples were collected from trial participants at day 0 and at day 28 after the second dose. Concerning this clone: It has no known antigen specificity. No qualities accompany the bases; no much larger clone lies one base away.

The CDR3 regions of human TCRbeta chains were subjected to immunosequencing. The paper's processing steps were these. Repertoire TCRs were matched against a reference library of SARS-CoV-2-specific TCRs generated with the MIRA antigen-specificity platform. Breadth meant the fraction of unique TCRs that were SARS-CoV-2-associated, whereas depth meant the fraction of total T cells that were SARS-CoV-2-associated. Using the MIRA data, each spike-specific TCR was mapped to the spike region that the TCR reacts to and placed in a CD4 or CD8 class. Log10-transformed breadth and depth values were compared by one-way ANOVA with Sidak's multiple comparisons tests. What TCRdb holds here is the immuneACCESS table cut down to in-frame rearrangements. Part of the clones is not present; checked against another copy, under half of the missing clones reflect an unresolved V gene, and the others are unexplained. The V and J calls and clone size come from that table; D and trimming were worked out from the DNA. The sample table records approximately 150,000 clones; around 92% of these occur just once. The ten largest clones capture around 1.5% of the sample.

What the work shows at the level of the full study, not this receptor alone: In the small 56-69-year group, the increase in depth fell short of significance, most likely because of low power. Conclusions about previously exposed vaccinees are limited because only six or seven AZD1222 recipients were SARS-CoV-2 seropositive at baseline. A significant rise in spike-specific TCR breadth and depth was observed after two AZD1222 doses relative to day 0 and relative to MenACWY recipients. The vaccine-associated CD4 TCRs covered the entire spike protein, and the dominant responses fell in regions 160-218 and 743-854. Participants were mostly white British and included more females than males, and it was suggested by the authors that clonal diversity may have been underestimated. Because no day 14 peak-response samples were available, the repertoires could be characterized only after the peak T cell response. Reportedly, close to half of the unique spike-specific TCRs recognized epitopes lying outside the regions that are mutated in the B.1.351 and B.1.1.7 variants.

Sequences were derived from peripheral blood, sampled on day 0 of AZD1222 vaccination. The TCR originated in an adult in good health.

DNA sequence: TGTGCCAGCAGCTCGAAACCAGGACAGGGAGCCTATGGCTACACCTTC. Translated, this is CASSSKPGQGAYGYTF. The receptor chain draws on TRBV7-9 and TRBJ1-2, with 8 bases in between that match TRBD1. The germline V gene encodes CDR1 SEHNR and CDR2 FQNEAQ (reference sequence). Counted from cysteine to phenylalanine, this CDR3 has 16 amino acids. Just CDR3 DNA is preserved here, 48 bases in frame from base 1. Compared with germline, V lacks 4 bases and J lacks 4 bases; bases without a gene match: 11.